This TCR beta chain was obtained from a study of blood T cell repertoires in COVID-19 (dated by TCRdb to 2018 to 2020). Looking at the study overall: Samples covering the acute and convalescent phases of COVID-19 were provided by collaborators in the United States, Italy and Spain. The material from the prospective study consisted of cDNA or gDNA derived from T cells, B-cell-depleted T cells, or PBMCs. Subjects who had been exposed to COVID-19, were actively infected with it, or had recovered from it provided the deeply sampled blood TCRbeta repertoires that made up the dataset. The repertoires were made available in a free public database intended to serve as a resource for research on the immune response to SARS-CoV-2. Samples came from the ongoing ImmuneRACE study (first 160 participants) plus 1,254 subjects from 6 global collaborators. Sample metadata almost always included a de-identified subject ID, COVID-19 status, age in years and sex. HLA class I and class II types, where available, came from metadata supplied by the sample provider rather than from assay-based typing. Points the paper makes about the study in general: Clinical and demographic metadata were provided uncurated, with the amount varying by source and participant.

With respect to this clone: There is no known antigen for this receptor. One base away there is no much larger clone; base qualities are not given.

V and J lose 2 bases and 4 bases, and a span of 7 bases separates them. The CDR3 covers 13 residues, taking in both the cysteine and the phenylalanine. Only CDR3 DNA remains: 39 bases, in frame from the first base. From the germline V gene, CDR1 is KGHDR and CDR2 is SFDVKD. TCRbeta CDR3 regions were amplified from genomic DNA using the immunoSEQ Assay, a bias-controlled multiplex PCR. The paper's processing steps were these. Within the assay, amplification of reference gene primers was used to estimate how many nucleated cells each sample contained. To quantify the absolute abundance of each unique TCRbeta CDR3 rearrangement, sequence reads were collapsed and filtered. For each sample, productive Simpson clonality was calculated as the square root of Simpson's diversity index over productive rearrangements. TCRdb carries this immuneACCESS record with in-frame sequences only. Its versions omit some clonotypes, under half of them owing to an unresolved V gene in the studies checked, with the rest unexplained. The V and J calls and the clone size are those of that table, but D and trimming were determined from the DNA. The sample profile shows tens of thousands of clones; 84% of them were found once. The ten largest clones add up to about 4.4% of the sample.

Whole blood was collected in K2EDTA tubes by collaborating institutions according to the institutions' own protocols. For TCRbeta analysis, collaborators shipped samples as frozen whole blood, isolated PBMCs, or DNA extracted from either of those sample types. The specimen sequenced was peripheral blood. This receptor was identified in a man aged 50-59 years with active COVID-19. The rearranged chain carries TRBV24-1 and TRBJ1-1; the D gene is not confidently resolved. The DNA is TGTGCCACCAGTGATTCTCGAGGCACTGAAGCTTTCTTT. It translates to CATSDSRGTEAFF.